Included here is one TCR beta chain sequence, with context. The sample is drawn from a study of T cell changes during pregnancy in multiple sclerosis. Germline CDR1 is KGHSH and CDR2 is LQKENI. Trimming removed 1 base at V and 8 bases at J, with 17 bases between. The CDR3 sequence is 15 residues long. The data were produced by immunoSEQ multiplex PCR, yet TCRdb's version contains in-frame clones alone and is incomplete. The profile shows under 95,000 clones, 90% to 95% of them singletons. V gene TRBV18 combines with J gene TRBJ1-2; D remains ambiguous. This sequence originates from a female donor in good health, enrolled as a control in a pregnancy study. This material consisted of peripheral blood, taken after pregnancy. The CDR3 region is CASSPRAGPPEGYTF. The CDR3, as DNA: TGTGCCAGCTCACCACGGGCGGGCCCCCCGGAAGGCTACACCTTC.